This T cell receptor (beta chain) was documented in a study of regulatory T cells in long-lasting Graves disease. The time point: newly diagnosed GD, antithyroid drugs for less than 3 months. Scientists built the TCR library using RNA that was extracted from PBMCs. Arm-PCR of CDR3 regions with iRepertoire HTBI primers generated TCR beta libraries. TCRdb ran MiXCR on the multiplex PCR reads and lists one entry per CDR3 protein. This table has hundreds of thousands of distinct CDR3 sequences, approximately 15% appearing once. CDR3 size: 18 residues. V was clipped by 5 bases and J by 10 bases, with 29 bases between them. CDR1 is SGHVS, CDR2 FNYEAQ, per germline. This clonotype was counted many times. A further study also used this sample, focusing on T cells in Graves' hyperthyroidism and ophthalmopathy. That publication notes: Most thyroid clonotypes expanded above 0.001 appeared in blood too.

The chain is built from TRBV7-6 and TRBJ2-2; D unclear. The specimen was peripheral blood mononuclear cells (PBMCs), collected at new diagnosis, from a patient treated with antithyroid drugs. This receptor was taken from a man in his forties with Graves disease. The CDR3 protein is CASSPHPKVAVGFEELFF. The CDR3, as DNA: TGTGCCAGCAGCCCCCACCCTAAGGTAGCAGTGGGGTTCGAGGAGCTGTTTTTT.